This TCR beta chain comes out of a study of CD8 T cells in ankylosing spondylitis. Points on this clonotype: The antigen is not known.

This CDR3 comprises 14 residues. Trimming left V 0 bases short and J 10 bases short, with 14 bases between. Germline CDR1 is SGHRS and CDR2 is YFSETQ. TCRdb reprocessed the 5' RACE reads via MiXCR and lists one record per CDR3 protein. The sample shows around 390,000 distinct CDR3 sequences, about a fifth of them seen only once. General observations from the study: What appeared characteristic of ankylosing spondylitis blood was a TCR beta motif of under 10 highly homologous variants.

J is TRBJ2-1 and V is TRBV5-1, with D unclear. The clonotype comes from a male donor with ankylosing spondylitis. Sequenced material: blood, either unsorted or a sorted T cell fraction (not recorded which). The CDR3 here is CASSLGQDKFEQFF. The CDR3 nucleotides are TGCGCCAGCAGCTTGGGGCAGGATAAGTTCGAGCAGTTCTTC.